Sequencing of this TCR beta chain was carried out in a study of CD8+ T cells in alopecia areata. Study findings and constraints: For lesional scalp, especially alopecia totalis/universalis, clonality was higher than in normal scalp.

Per the germline V gene, CDR1 is SEHNR and CDR2 is FQNEAQ (reference sequence). V was shortened by 3 bases and J by 2 bases, with 10 bases between the two germline ends. This CDR3 has 15 amino acids. This clone was counted a few times. Its target is unknown. Treatment given: oral pan-JAK inhibitor, 5-10 mg twice daily. As the sequencing template, cDNA was produced by extracting RNA and reverse transcribing it. Assay used: immunoSEQ multiplex PCR; TCRdb lists only in-frame clones, some missing. The sample has about 200,000 clones; roughly 64% are singletons. This receptor was taken from a human donor with alopecia areata. V gene TRBV7-9 combines with J gene TRBJ2-2; no definite D call. The sample here was CD4+ T cells sorted from blood, taken at week 24, from a patient treated with tofacitinib. In DNA form, the CDR3 reads TGTGCCAGCAGCTTTCAAGGGCTAAACACCGGGGAGCTGTTTTTT. This codes for CASSFQGLNTGELFF.